What follows is one TCR beta chain and its context. This clonotype was observed many times. Its antigen has not been determined. The record has no base qualities; no much larger clone is one base away. From a lookup of the germline V gene (reference sequence), CDR1 and CDR2 are DFQATT and SNEGSKA. The CDR3 covers 14 residues, taking in both the cysteine and the phenylalanine. Kept here is only the CDR3 DNA, which spans 42 bases and is read in frame from base 1. The V end gives up 5 bases and the J end 10 bases, leaving 7 bases in the junction not matched to a gene. The sample is drawn from a study of human T cells and chemical hapten exposure (dated by TCRdb to about 2021). In the study overall: For sensitization, 2% DPC in acetone was applied to a roughly 2 cm by roughly 2 cm area of upper inner arm skin. Blood samples were taken from patients before sensitization (week 0) and at 2, 6 and about 24 weeks after DPC sensitization. The mostly female patient cohort included alopecia areata with under or over 50% scalp involvement, alopecia totalis and alopecia universalis. Patch testing on the upper back used Finn chambers containing 0.01% DPC, with scoring done after 6 days according to International Contact Dermatitis Research Group standards. Blood for TCR sequencing was provided by twenty-nine alopecia patients at one to four time points (pre-sensitization, 2, 6 and 24 weeks). The study tracked peripheral blood TCR repertoire changes in vivo during primary and secondary sensitization to the hapten diphenylcyclopropenone (DPC) in alopecia patients. Libraries were pooled for sequencing, and per-sample TCR yields varied mainly because of small differences in library volumes within the pool. Throughout the approximately 25-week study period, patients were also given weekly therapeutic DPC doses on the scalp. What the authors observed across the whole study: Alopecia, a presumed autoimmune disease, was present in all patients, so the immune response of the patients might differ from that of healthy individuals. No change with DPC sensitization was found in the number of TCRs above 1 in 1000 frequency, and no evidence of global repertoire structure alterations was found. Repeated subsampling changed both the strength of the expansion versus patch-test correlation and the threshold at which the correlation became significant. Significantly more large CDR3 similarity clusters were formed by expanded TCRs than by pre-sensitization or healthy control sets, consistent with antigen-driven responses. The number of PT1 expanded TCRs positively correlated with patch test score, significant at thresholds 8, 16 and 32 but not 4.

Libraries were prepared through RACE. This sample was sequenced with a NextSeq 500. Library preparation attached unique molecular identifiers to individual cDNA molecules for quantitative, reproducible TCR counting. For every blood RNA sample, sequencing covered both the TCR alpha and TCR beta chains. As for the authors' bioinformatics: A median of about 100,000 TCRs per sample was observed, with a range of roughly 23,224 to 700,000. V, J and CDR3 annotation of the TCR reads was carried out using the Decombinator software suite. For PS versus PT1 abundance plots, all samples were subsampled to the same number of TCRs (28,000). Expanded TCRs were defined as absent before sensitization and observed at least eight times at the 2-week time point. The public reads were quality trimmed at Q25 with fastp and then assembled into clones with MiXCR by TCRdb, keeping productive beta chains. Every CDR3 protein is listed once, alongside the most common genes and DNA of its rows. TCRdb's processing, not the study's, gives the V and J calls here. Within this sample are roughly 40,000 distinct CDR3 sequences, with 9.5% to 15% of them counted one time only. About 5.7% of the sample rests with the top ten.

In the paper's terms, the time point label means: pre-sensitization, week 0. The treatment or condition label here, explained by the study, means: therapeutic diphenylcyclopropenone sensitization with weekly scalp DPC. At each patch-test visit, blood was drawn before the patch test was applied. Eligible patients were aged 18 to 70, diagnosed with alopecia, deemed suitable for DPC therapy, and excluded if pregnant. Total RNA was extracted from unfractionated whole blood that had been collected in Tempus Blood RNA tubes. The sequence links TRBV20-1 to TRBJ2-1; TRBD2 matches 14 bases in the middle. This receptor was obtained from a woman in her twenties or thirties with alopecia areata. Some clones in this sample may be carry-over from other donors' samples. The sample consisted of whole blood, taken in connection with sensitization to the hapten diphenylcyclopropenone (DPC). CDR3 region: CSAGGLAGVEEQFF. The DNA sequence reads TGCAGTGCTGGGGGACTAGCGGGAGTGGAGGAGCAGTTCTTC.